Listed below are T cell receptor beta chains from one sample, sequenced in a study of vaccination effects on CD4 cells after COVID-19. Assay used: immunoSEQ multiplex PCR; TCRdb lists only in-frame clones, some missing. This table holds 65,000 to 70,000 clones, under 85% found once. These receptors have no known antigen. The sequencing used CD4+ T cells from PBMCs cultured with HCoV-OC43 spike peptides, collected after COVID-19 vaccination. Receptor source: a human donor who received a COVID-19 vaccine. Both conserved end residues are part of each CDR3. Each record gives: CDR3 DNA, CDR3 protein, V gene, D gene, clone size, J gene. A D gene is named only where the DNA matches it firmly. Size values are once, few and many counts, or a class for expanded clones, and some rows have none.

DNA: TGTGCCAGCTCACCACGCGGACAGGGGAATGGAAACACCATATATTTT
CDR3: CASSPRGQGNGNTIYF
V: TRBV18
D: TRBD1
size: -
J: TRBJ1-3

DNA: TGTGCCTGGAGTCAAAGTGTAGGGAGCTACACCTTC
CDR3: CAWSQSVGSYTF
V: TRBV30
D: -
size: -
J: TRBJ1-2

DNA: TGTGCCAGCAGCCGAGGGACGGCATTCGTAGAGACCCAGTACTTC
CDR3: CASSRGTAFVETQYF
V: TRBV5-4
D: -
size: -
J: TRBJ2-5

DNA: TGTGCCAGCTCACCTCTTGACAGGGCTCATGGCTACACCTTC
CDR3: CASSPLDRAHGYTF
V: TRBV18
D: TRBD1
size: -
J: TRBJ1-2

DNA: TGTGCCAGCAGCTTGGGGACAGGTCTTGAAAAACTGTTTTTT
CDR3: CASSLGTGLEKLFF
V: TRBV5-5
D: TRBD1
size: -
J: TRBJ1-4

DNA: TGCGCCAGCAGTGGGACAGGGGCAACTAATGAAAAACTGTTTTTT
CDR3: CASSGTGATNEKLFF
V: TRBV5-1
D: TRBD1
size: few
J: TRBJ1-4

DNA: TGTGCCATCAGTTGGACTAGCGGGGGGGGTGATGGGTACAATGAGCAGTTCTTC
CDR3: CAISWTSGGGDGYNEQFF
V: TRBV10-3
D: TRBD2
size: -
J: TRBJ2-1

DNA: TGTGCCAGCAGTCCTCCTGGCTACACCTTC
CDR3: CASSPPGYTF
V: TRBV12-3/TRBV12-4
D: -
size: few
J: TRBJ1-2

DNA: TGTGCCACCAGTGATTCCCAAGCGGGGGGACACCAAGAGACCCAGTACTTC
CDR3: CATSDSQAGGHQETQYF
V: TRBV24-1
D: TRBD2
size: -
J: TRBJ2-5

DNA: TGCGCCAGCAGCCAAGAGCAGGTTAACTATGGCTACACCTTC
CDR3: CASSQEQVNYGYTF
V: TRBV4-1
D: -
size: few
J: TRBJ1-2

DNA: TGTGCCTCGGACAGGGAACACCGAAACTATGGCTACACCTTC
CDR3: CASDREHRNYGYTF
V: TRBV30
D: TRBD1
size: few
J: TRBJ1-2

DNA: TGTGCCAGCAGCTTAACGGATACGCAGTATTTT
CDR3: CASSLTDTQYF
V: TRBV11-2
D: -
size: -
J: TRBJ2-3

DNA: TGTGCCAGCAGTTACCCCGGGGGGGCAACGGATACGCAGTATTTT
CDR3: CASSYPGGATDTQYF
V: TRBV6-2/TRBV6-3
D: TRBD2
size: -
J: TRBJ2-3

DNA: TGTGCCAGTGGGTCAGGACAGGGCCATGAAAAACTGTTTTTT
CDR3: CASGSGQGHEKLFF
V: TRBV19
D: TRBD1
size: few
J: TRBJ1-4

DNA: TGTGCCAGCAGCTCCAGGACTAGTCTTCCCGGGGAGCTGTTTTTT
CDR3: CASSSRTSLPGELFF
V: TRBV7-8
D: TRBD2
size: -
J: TRBJ2-2

DNA: TGCGCCAGCAGCTTGGCAGGGCTGTCTGAAGCTTTCTTT
CDR3: CASSLAGLSEAFF
V: TRBV5-1
D: -
size: -
J: TRBJ1-1

DNA: TGTGCCAGTAGACCGTCTGGGGCGGGGTCAACCGGGGAGCTGTTTTTT
CDR3: CASRPSGAGSTGELFF
V: TRBV19
D: -
size: -
J: TRBJ2-2

DNA: TGTGCCAGCAAGGACAGAGTCTCTGGAAACACCATATATTTT
CDR3: CASKDRVSGNTIYF
V: TRBV6-5
D: -
size: few
J: TRBJ1-3

DNA: TGTGCCAGCAGTTACTTTAACAGGGGGATCTATGGCTACACCTTC
CDR3: CASSYFNRGIYGYTF
V: TRBV6-5
D: TRBD1
size: -
J: TRBJ1-2

DNA: TGTGCCAGCAGCCAAGCAACCGCGACCCCCCCCTATGGCTACACCTTC
CDR3: CASSQATATPPYGYTF
V: TRBV4-2
D: -
size: -
J: TRBJ1-2

DNA: TGTGCCAGTAGTACCTTACTAGGACAGGGATTCTTGTTCTTC
CDR3: CASSTLLGQGFLFF
V: TRBV19
D: TRBD1
size: -
J: TRBJ2-1

DNA: TGTGCCAGCAGTTTAGAATCCGTATTTGGCTACACCTTC
CDR3: CASSLESVFGYTF
V: TRBV7-2
D: -
size: -
J: TRBJ1-2

DNA: TGTGCCAGCAGCCCACGACAGGGGTGGAATCAGCCCCAGCATTTT
CDR3: CASSPRQGWNQPQHF
V: TRBV7-2
D: TRBD1
size: -
J: TRBJ1-5

DNA: TGTGCCTGGAGGTACGGGTACGGGAATAATTCACCCCTCCACTTT
CDR3: CAWRYGYGNNSPLHF
V: TRBV30
D: -
size: -
J: TRBJ1-6

DNA: TGTGCCAGCAGCTTAGGAGGGCATAGCAATCAGCCCCAGCATTTT
CDR3: CASSLGGHSNQPQHF
V: TRBV7-2
D: -
size: -
J: TRBJ1-5

DNA: TGTGCCAGCAGCTCACAGCGGGCTAACTATGGCTACACCTTC
CDR3: CASSSQRANYGYTF
V: TRBV27
D: -
size: -
J: TRBJ1-2

DNA: TGTGCCAGCAGCTTGGTGGCAGGGGCTTTCTCTGGAAACACCATATATTTT
CDR3: CASSLVAGAFSGNTIYF
V: TRBV5-8
D: -
size: -
J: TRBJ1-3

DNA: TGTGCCTGGAGCGCCCAGGGGAACACCGGGGAGCTGTTTTTT
CDR3: CAWSAQGNTGELFF
V: TRBV30
D: -
size: once
J: TRBJ2-2

DNA: TGTGCCAGCAGTAACCAGGGAAGTGGTTTGAATGAGCAGTTCTTC
CDR3: CASSNQGSGLNEQFF
V: TRBV27
D: -
size: -
J: TRBJ2-1

DNA: TGTGCCAGCAGTTTTTCGACGGGTCTAGGAAAACTGTTTTTT
CDR3: CASSFSTGLGKLFF
V: TRBV28
D: -
size: -
J: TRBJ1-4

DNA: TGTGCCAGCAGCTTAGGCGGGGGGCACACCGGGGAGCTGTTTTTT
CDR3: CASSLGGGHTGELFF
V: TRBV7-3
D: TRBD2
size: once
J: TRBJ2-2

DNA: TGCGCCAGCAGCGAGGACAGGGGTGATGAAAAACTGTTTTTT
CDR3: CASSEDRGDEKLFF
V: TRBV5-1
D: TRBD1
size: -
J: TRBJ1-4

DNA: TGCGCCAGCAGCTTAGGAACCTCTGGGGCCAACGTCCTGACTTTC
CDR3: CASSLGTSGANVLTF
V: TRBV5-1
D: -
size: -
J: TRBJ2-6

DNA: TGTGCCACCCTGGGACAGGGCCCCACCGGGGAGCTGTTTTTT
CDR3: CATLGQGPTGELFF
V: TRBV24-1
D: TRBD1
size: -
J: TRBJ2-2

DNA: TGTGCCTGGAGTCGTCTGGGGGCAGGCACCGGGGAGCTGTTTTTT
CDR3: CAWSRLGAGTGELFF
V: TRBV30
D: -
size: -
J: TRBJ2-2

DNA: TGTGCCAGCAGCCTAAACCGGGACGGAAACACTGAAGCTTTCTTT
CDR3: CASSLNRDGNTEAFF
V: TRBV9
D: -
size: -
J: TRBJ1-1

DNA: TGTGCCAGCAGTGAAGCGCACAGGGGCACTGAAGCTTTCTTT
CDR3: CASSEAHRGTEAFF
V: TRBV2
D: TRBD1
size: -
J: TRBJ1-1

DNA: TGTGCCAGCAGCCCTCTACAGGGGGGATCCTACAATGAGCAGTTCTTC
CDR3: CASSPLQGGSYNEQFF
V: TRBV2
D: TRBD1
size: -
J: TRBJ2-1

DNA: TGCAGCGCCTCTACAGGGGAACAGCCCCAGCATTTT
CDR3: CSASTGEQPQHF
V: TRBV29-1
D: TRBD1
size: -
J: TRBJ1-5

DNA: TGTGCCAGCAGCTTTCAAGGGGGAGAGACCCAGTACTTC
CDR3: CASSFQGGETQYF
V: TRBV3-1/TRBV3-2
D: -
size: -
J: TRBJ2-5

DNA: TGTGCCAGCAGTTCGGGGCAGTACACCGGGGAGCTGTTTTTT
CDR3: CASSSGQYTGELFF
V: TRBV6-2/TRBV6-3
D: -
size: once
J: TRBJ2-2

DNA: TGTGCCAGCAGTGCGCCCGGGAGGGAGACCCAGTACTTC
CDR3: CASSAPGRETQYF
V: TRBV6-6
D: TRBD2
size: -
J: TRBJ2-5

DNA: TGTGCCAGCAGCGATCAGGGGTACGGGACTGAAGCTTTCTTT
CDR3: CASSDQGYGTEAFF
V: TRBV11-2
D: -
size: -
J: TRBJ1-1

DNA: TGTGCCACCAGCCCCGGACAGAACACCGGGGAGCTGTTTTTT
CDR3: CATSPGQNTGELFF
V: TRBV15
D: -
size: -
J: TRBJ2-2